The source of this T cell receptor (beta chain) is a study of vaccination effects on CD4 cells after COVID-19 (dated by TCRdb to the early 2020s). About the full investigation: In the ViraFEST assay, PBMC were stimulated with viral peptide pools, and TCR sequencing was then used to find antigen-specific CD4+ T cell clonotypes based on their expansion. The study compared SARS-CoV-2 spike-specific CD4+ TCR repertoires before and after mRNA vaccination in COVID-19 convalescent patients and infection-naive vaccine recipients. Cultures from other donors in the study were sequenced with the Oncomine TCR Beta short-read assay on an Illumina iSeq 100. Each well held 1.5 million to 2.5 million PBMC cultured in IMDM containing around 5% human AB serum, 8.5 to 10 IU/ml IL-2 and gentamicin, along with around 11 ug/ml peptides. The full study included some 10 COVID-19 convalescent patients and a handful of SARS-CoV-2-naive healthy vaccine recipients. Each participant got two doses of an mRNA SARS-CoV-2 vaccine, either BNT162b2 or mRNA-1273. Overall study results and their limits: Limitations of the study were the small number of convalescent patients and the absence of early post-infection timepoints. Among healthy vaccine recipients, nearly all vaccine-induced clones were SARS-CoV-2 mono-reactive, and just 1 of 255 was cross-reactive with common cold coronaviruses. Marked clonal contraction was observed in both infection-induced and vaccine-induced clones at late post-vaccination timepoints, consistent with waning T cell responses.

Library preparation used the immunoSEQ multiplex PCR assay. DNA from the cultured and isolated CD4+ T cells underwent TCR beta CDR3 sequencing. As for the original processing: Non-productive TCR sequences were removed and reads were trimmed to the CDR3 region, keeping CDR3s of at least 7 amino acids. The MANAFEST web app was used to pick out antigen-specific clonotypes by comparing their expansion in peptide wells with that in reference cultures. For clones to be considered positive, expansion at FDR<0.05 versus reference and all other wells, an odds ratio above 5, and a frequency above 0.1% in two replicate wells were required. A clonotype was called cross-reactive if it was significantly expanded both in SARS-CoV-2 spike wells and in at least one common cold coronavirus spike condition. CDR3 similarity was assessed by Levenshtein distance using the stringdist R package, and unrooted trees were constructed with ape in R 3.6.1. The source is immuneACCESS, and TCRdb retained only in-frame sequences with V and J called. Part of the clones is not carried over; for the studies checked, unresolved V genes explain less than half of this, and the remainder is unexplained. V and J calls plus clone size are reproduced from that table; the DNA served to infer D and trimming. The sample table holds fewer than 35,000 clones, of which approximately 63% were seen once. The top ten clones comprise roughly 3.8% of the sample.

After around 11 days of culture, CD4+ T cells were isolated with the EasySep CD4+ T cell isolation kit. Healthy vaccine recipients had no prior SARS-CoV-2 infection, confirmed by negative nucleocapsid antibodies before and after vaccination. Half of the culture medium was replaced with fresh IL-2-containing medium on days 3 and 7. Unless noted otherwise, every peptide stimulation condition was grown in triplicate wells. PBMC were separated from whole blood using Ficoll-Paque Plus gradient centrifugation and were then either cryopreserved at -140C or used fresh. The QIAamp micro DNA kit was used to extract genomic DNA from the cultured CD4+ T cells. Points on this clone: Its specific antigen is unknown. There are no base qualities to consult, and no much larger clone falls within one base.

The CDR3 measures 14 amino acids from cysteine to phenylalanine. Of all the DNA, just the CDR3 is kept, 42 bases in frame from base 1. The junction carries 10 bases between V and J, which are trimmed by 3 bases and 1 base respectively. From the germline V gene, CDR1 is SGHDT and CDR2 is YYEEEE. This chain is built from TRBV5-6 and TRBJ1-2, and perhaps TRBD1 as D gene, on 6 matching bases. The source of this sequence is a human donor who received a COVID-19 vaccine. Sequencing used CD4+ T cells from PBMCs cultured without peptide, obtained before COVID-19 vaccination. The CDR3 loop reads CASSSLQGNYGYTF. The nucleotide sequence reads TGTGCCAGCAGCTCACTACAGGGTAACTATGGCTACACCTTC.